The TCR beta chain under discussion was sequenced for a study of blood T cell repertoires in COVID-19. Some clones are missing from TCRdb's copy, which holds only in-frame ones; the method was immunoSEQ multiplex PCR. The sample yields about 42,000 clones, about 90% seen once. The CDR3 has 15 residues. V was shortened by 8 bases and J by 0 bases, with 15 bases between the two germline ends. CDR1 and CDR2 (germline): LGHNT, FRNRAP. The sample consisted of peripheral blood. V usage is TRBV12-5 and J usage is TRBJ2-3, with D possibly matching TRBD1 (5 bases). The sequence was collected from a man in his forties or fifties with active COVID-19. The CDR3 DNA sequence: TGTGCTAGTCGCAAGGCAGGGAAAAGCACAGATACGCAGTATTTT. Translated: CASRKAGKSTDTQYF.